The T cell receptor (beta chain) described here comes from a study of cytomegalovirus exposure and HLA in healthy donors. On the study more broadly: HLA-typed donors were the source of 83 million or so unique TCRs, which an early data release held. Within the Caucasian-associated ancestry cluster were roughly 79% of the roughly 400 genotyped donors.

With 60 Vbeta and 13 Jbeta primers, the PCR was carried out. TCRdb's table, derived via immunoSEQ multiplex PCR, lists solely in-frame clones and lacks some. The table records fewer than 250,000 clones, over 65% of them present only once. Germline values: CDR1 LNHDA, CDR2 SQIVND (reference sequence). This CDR3 comprises 13 residues. V lost 10 bases, J lost 2 bases, and 12 bases lay in between. Findings of the study overall: Equally common other TCR beta chains were less clonally expanded than HLA-associated ones, a later analysis found. High sensitivity and specificity were reportedly achieved when the classifier diagnosed cytomegalovirus status.

On this clone: The antigen is unknown.

This clonotype originated in a man younger than 30 in good health and CMV-seronegative. Sequenced: PBMCs. The chain couples TRBV19 to TRBJ1-5; D is uncertain. The CDR3, as DNA: TGTGCCACTCAGACTCTGGGCAATCAGCCCCAGCATTTT. Encoded protein: CATQTLGNQPQHF.